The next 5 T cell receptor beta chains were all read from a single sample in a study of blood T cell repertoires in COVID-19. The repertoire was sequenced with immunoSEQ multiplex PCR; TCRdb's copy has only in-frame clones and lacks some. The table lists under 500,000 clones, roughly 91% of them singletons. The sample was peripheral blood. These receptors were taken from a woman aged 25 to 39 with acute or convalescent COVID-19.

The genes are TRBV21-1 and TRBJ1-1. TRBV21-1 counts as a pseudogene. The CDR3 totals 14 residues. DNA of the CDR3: TGTGCCAGCAGCAACCTCGGAGGGCGGACTGAAGCTTTCTTT. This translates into CASSNLGGRTEAFF.

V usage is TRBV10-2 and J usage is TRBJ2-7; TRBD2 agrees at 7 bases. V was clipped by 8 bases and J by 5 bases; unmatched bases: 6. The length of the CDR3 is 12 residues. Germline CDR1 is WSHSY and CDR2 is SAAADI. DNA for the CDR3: TGCGCCAGCCTCCCGGGGGGAGACGAGCAGTACTTC. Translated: CASLPGGDEQYF.

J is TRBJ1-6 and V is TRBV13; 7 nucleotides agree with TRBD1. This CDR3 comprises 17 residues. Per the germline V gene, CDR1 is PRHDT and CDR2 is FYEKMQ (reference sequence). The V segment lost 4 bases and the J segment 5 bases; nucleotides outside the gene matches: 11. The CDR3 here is CASSSFLTGLDNSPLHF. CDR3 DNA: TGTGCCAGCAGCTCCTTCTTGACAGGGTTGGATAATTCACCCCTCCACTTT.

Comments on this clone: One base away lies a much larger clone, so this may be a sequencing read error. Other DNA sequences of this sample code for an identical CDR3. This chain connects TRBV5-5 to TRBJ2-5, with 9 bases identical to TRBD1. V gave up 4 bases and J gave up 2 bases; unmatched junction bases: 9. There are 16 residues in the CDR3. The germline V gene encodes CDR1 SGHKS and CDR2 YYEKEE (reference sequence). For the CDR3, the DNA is TGTGCCAGCAGCCGCAATACAGGGGGCGGGCAAGAGACCCAGTACTTC. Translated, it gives CASSRNTGGGQETQYF.

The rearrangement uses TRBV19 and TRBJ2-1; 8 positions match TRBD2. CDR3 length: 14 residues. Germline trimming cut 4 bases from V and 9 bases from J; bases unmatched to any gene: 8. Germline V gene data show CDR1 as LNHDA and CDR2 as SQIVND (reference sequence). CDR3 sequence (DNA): TGTGCCAGTAGTAACGAAGCGGGGGTAGCTGAGCAGTTCTTC. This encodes CASSNEAGVAEQFF. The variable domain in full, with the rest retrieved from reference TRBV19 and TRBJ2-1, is DGGITQSPKYLFRKEGQNVTLSCEQNLNHDAMYWYRQDPGQGLRLIYYSQIVNDFQKGDIAEGYSVSREKKESFPLTVTSAQKNPTAFYLCASSNEAGVAEQFFGPGTRLTVL.